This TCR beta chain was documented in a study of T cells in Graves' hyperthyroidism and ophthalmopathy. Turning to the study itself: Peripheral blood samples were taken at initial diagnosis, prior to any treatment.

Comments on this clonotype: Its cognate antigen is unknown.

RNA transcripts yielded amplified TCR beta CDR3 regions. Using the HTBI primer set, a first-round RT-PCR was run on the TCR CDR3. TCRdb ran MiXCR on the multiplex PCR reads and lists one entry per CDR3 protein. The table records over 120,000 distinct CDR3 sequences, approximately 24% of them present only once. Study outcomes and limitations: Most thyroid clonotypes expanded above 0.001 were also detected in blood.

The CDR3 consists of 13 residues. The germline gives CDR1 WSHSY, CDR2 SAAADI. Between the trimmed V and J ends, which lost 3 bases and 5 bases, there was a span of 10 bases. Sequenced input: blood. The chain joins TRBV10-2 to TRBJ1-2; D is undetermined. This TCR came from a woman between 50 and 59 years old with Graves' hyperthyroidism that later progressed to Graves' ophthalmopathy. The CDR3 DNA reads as TGCGCCAGCAGTGACGGGCAGAAGTATGGCTACACCTTC. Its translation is CASSDGQKYGYTF.